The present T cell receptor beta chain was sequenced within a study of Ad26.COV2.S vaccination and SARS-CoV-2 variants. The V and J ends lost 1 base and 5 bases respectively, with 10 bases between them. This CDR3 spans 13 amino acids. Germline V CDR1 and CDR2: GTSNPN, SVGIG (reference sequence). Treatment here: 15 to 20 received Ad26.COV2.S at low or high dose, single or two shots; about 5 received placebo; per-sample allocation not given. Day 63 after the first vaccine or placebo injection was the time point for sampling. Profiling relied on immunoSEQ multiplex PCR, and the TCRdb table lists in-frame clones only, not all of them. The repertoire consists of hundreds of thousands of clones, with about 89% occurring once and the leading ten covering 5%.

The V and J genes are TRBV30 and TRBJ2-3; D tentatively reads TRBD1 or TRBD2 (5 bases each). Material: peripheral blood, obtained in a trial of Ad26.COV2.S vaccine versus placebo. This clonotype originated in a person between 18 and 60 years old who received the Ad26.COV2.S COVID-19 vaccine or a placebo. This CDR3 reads CAWSAGAGDTQYF. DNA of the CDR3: TGTGCCTGGAGTGCCGGGGCGGGAGATACGCAGTATTTT.